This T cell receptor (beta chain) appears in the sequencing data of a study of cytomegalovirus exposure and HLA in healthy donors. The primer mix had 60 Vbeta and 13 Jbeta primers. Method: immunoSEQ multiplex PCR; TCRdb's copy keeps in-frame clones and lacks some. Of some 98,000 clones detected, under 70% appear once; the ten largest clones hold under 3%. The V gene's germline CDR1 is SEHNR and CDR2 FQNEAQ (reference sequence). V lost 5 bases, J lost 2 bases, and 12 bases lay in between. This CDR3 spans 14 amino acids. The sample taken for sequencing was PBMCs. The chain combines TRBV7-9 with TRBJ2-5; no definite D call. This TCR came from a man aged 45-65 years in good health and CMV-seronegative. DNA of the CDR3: TGTGCCAGCAGCATCAGAGGTCGACAAGAGACCCAGTACTTC. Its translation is CASSIRGRQETQYF.